A selection of T cell receptor beta chains follows, all from one sample in a study of T cells in Graves' hyperthyroidism and ophthalmopathy. TCRdb reanalysed the multiplex PCR reads using MiXCR and keeps one entry per CDR3 protein. Of about 350,000 distinct CDR3 sequences listed, over 12% are singletons. The material sequenced was blood. These receptors all come from a woman aged 55-75 years with Graves' ophthalmopathy. Both conserved end residues are part of each CDR3. A D gene is named only where the DNA matches it firmly. Not all rows give a size; the values are once, few, many and, for expanded clones, a class.

>TRBJ2-1|-|TRBD2|TRBV27
CASSLIGTSLIEQFF
TGTGCCAGCAGTTTAATCGGGACTAGTTTAATCGAGCAGTTCTTC
>TRBJ2-1|many|TRBD2|TRBV12-3/TRBV12-4
CASSPTSGSWAEQFF
TGTGCCAGCAGTCCCACTAGCGGGAGTTGGGCTGAGCAGTTCTTC
>TRBJ2-1|-|TRBD1|TRBV20-1
CSARRDRGLSEQFF
TGCAGTGCTCGCCGGGACAGGGGCCTAAGTGAGCAGTTCTTC
>TRBJ1-5|many|-|TRBV12-3/TRBV12-4
CASSLGVSNQPQHF
TGTGCCAGCAGTTTAGGGGTTAGCAATCAGCCCCAGCATTTT
>TRBJ1-1|many|-|TRBV11-2
CASSARTGEAFF
TGTGCCAGCAGCGCCCGGACGGGTGAAGCTTTCTTT
>TRBJ2-7|-|TRBD1|TRBV6-2/TRBV6-3
CASRGQGGVYEQYF
TGTGCCAGCAGGGGACAGGGGGGAGTATACGAGCAGTACTTC
>TRBJ2-7|-|TRBD1|TRBV19
CASATGTDYEQYF
TGTGCCAGTGCGACCGGGACAGACTACGAGCAGTACTTC
>TRBJ2-1|few|TRBD1|TRBV6-1
CAITGQGAYYNEQFF
TGTGCCATTACGGGACAGGGGGCGTATTACAATGAGCAGTTCTTC
>TRBJ2-6|once|-|TRBV5-4
CASSLVPDGANVLTF
TGTGCCAGCAGCTTGGTCCCGGACGGGGCCAACGTCCTGACTTTC
>TRBJ2-5|-|-|TRBV9
CASSVRGVSDQETQYF
TGTGCCAGCAGCGTAAGGGGGGTGAGCGACCAAGAGACCCAGTACTTC
>TRBJ2-7|few|TRBD2|TRBV6-4
CASSDPPGLGVSYEQYF
TGTGCCAGCAGTGACCCTCCGGGACTAGGAGTCTCCTACGAGCAGTACTTC
>TRBJ2-7|many|TRBD1|TRBV5-6
CASSIRQGLKFYEQYF
TGTGCCAGCAGCATTAGACAGGGTCTGAAGTTCTACGAGCAGTACTTC
>TRBJ2-1|few|-|TRBV6-1
CASNKKTGSSYNEQFF
TGTGCCAGCAACAAAAAGACGGGGAGCTCCTACAATGAGCAGTTCTTC
>TRBJ1-1|many|-|TRBV3-1
CASSPRDGRWTEAFF
TGTGCCAGCAGCCCCCGAGATGGCAGGTGGACTGAAGCTTTCTTT
>TRBJ2-1|few|-|TRBV19
CASSRPTGHGIEQFF
TGTGCCAGTAGTCGGCCCACGGGGCACGGCATTGAGCAGTTCTTC
>TRBJ2-7|many|-|TRBV30
CVAVGLNYEQYF
TGTGTCGCGGTCGGCTTGAATTACGAGCAGTACTTC
>TRBJ1-3|-|-|TRBV6-1
CASSTGLGNTIYF
TGTGCCAGCAGCACAGGGCTCGGAAACACCATATATTTT
>TRBJ2-1|-|TRBD1|TRBV15
CATSPQGQGASAGYNEQFF
TGTGCCACCAGTCCCCAGGGACAGGGGGCCTCCGCCGGATACAATGAGCAGTTCTTC
>TRBJ2-2|many|-|TRBV10-1
CASSDRDTGELFF
TGCGCCAGCAGTGACAGGGACACCGGGGAGCTGTTTTTT
>TRBJ2-1|many|TRBD2|TRBV12-3/TRBV12-4
CASSLGTSGSNEQFF
TGTGCCAGCAGTCTCGGGACTAGCGGGAGCAATGAGCAGTTCTTC
>TRBJ2-1|few|TRBD2|TRBV3-1
CASRPGTSGRMLGFDQFF
TGTGCCAGCAGACCCGGGACTAGCGGGAGAATGCTAGGATTTGACCAGTTCTTC
>TRBJ2-1|many|TRBD2|TRBV7-2
CASSSGTSGLWEQFF
TGTGCCAGCAGCTCCGGGACTAGCGGGTTGTGGGAGCAGTTCTTC
>TRBJ2-1|few|-|TRBV6-1
CASSPLDYNEQFF
TGTGCCAGCAGCCCACTGGATTACAATGAGCAGTTCTTC
>TRBJ2-1|many|-|TRBV30
CAWSVLVTLPSYNEQFF
TGTGCCTGGAGTGTACTTGTGACACTACCTTCCTACAATGAGCAGTTCTTC
>TRBJ1-5|few|-|TRBV12-3/TRBV12-4
CASSLALSTQPQHF
TGTGCCAGCAGTTTAGCCCTCTCCACTCAGCCCCAGCATTTT
>TRBJ2-2|-|TRBD2|TRBV28
CASSRLAGVGGELFF
TGTGCCAGCAGCCGACTAGCGGGAGTGGGAGGGGAGCTGTTTTTT
>TRBJ2-7|many|TRBD2|TRBV28
CASSSTMDALGLGEQYF
TGTGCCAGCAGTTCCACCATGGACGCGCTAGGACTAGGCGAGCAGTACTTC
>TRBJ1-4|many|-|TRBV18
CASSPGMGEKLFF
TGTGCCAGCTCACCTGGAATGGGAGAAAAACTGTTTTTT
>TRBJ2-7|-|-|TRBV28
CASSSYDGTYAQYF
TGTGCCAGCAGTTCGTACGACGGAACCTACGCGCAGTACTTC
>TRBJ2-2|-|TRBD1|TRBV5-1
CASTSQGAPGELFF
TGCGCCAGCACGTCGCAGGGGGCCCCCGGGGAGCTGTTTTTT
>TRBJ2-7|many|TRBD1|TRBV6-1
CASSPEWGQSYEQYF
TGTGCCAGCAGTCCTGAATGGGGACAGTCCTACGAGCAGTACTTC
>TRBJ2-1|-|TRBD2|TRBV20-1
CSARIRGRVSNEQFF
TGCAGTGCTAGAATCCGCGGGAGGGTTTCTAATGAGCAGTTCTTC
>TRBJ2-7|-|TRBD2|TRBV27
CASSFIASGTGEQYF
TGTGCCAGCAGTTTCATCGCTAGCGGGACGGGAGAGCAGTACTTC
>TRBJ2-7|medium-sized|-|TRBV11-2
CASSHRVHEQYF
TGTGCCAGCAGTCACAGGGTCCACGAGCAGTACTTC
>TRBJ2-5|few|TRBD1|TRBV30
CAWSPPTGLQETQYF
TGTGCCTGGAGTCCACCGACAGGGCTCCAAGAGACCCAGTACTTC
>TRBJ1-2|few|-|TRBV9
CASSEGDGLYYGYTF
TGTGCCAGCAGCGAGGGGGACGGATTGTACTATGGCTACACCTTC
>TRBJ2-7|many|TRBD1|TRBV20-1
CSASRDRGPTTLYEQYF
TGCAGTGCTAGCCGGGACAGGGGCCCCACTACCCTCTACGAGCAGTACTTC
>TRBJ1-1|many|-|TRBV18
CASSPQQANTEAFF
TGTGCCAGCTCACCACAACAGGCAAACACTGAAGCTTTCTTT
>TRBJ1-1|many|-|TRBV12-3/TRBV12-4
CASSLAGAANTEAFF
TGTGCCAGCAGTTTAGCGGGGGCAGCCAACACTGAAGCTTTCTTT
>TRBJ1-4|-|-|TRBV7-9
CASSLVGPNEKLFF
TGTGCCAGCAGCTTAGTCGGGCCTAACGAAAAACTGTTTTTT
>TRBJ2-1|many|-|TRBV30
CAWSVARRPSYNEQFF
TGTGCCTGGAGTGTCGCGAGGAGACCCTCCTACAATGAGCAGTTCTTC